These T cell receptor beta chains were read from a single sample in a study of blood T cells in healthy people across ages. TCRdb redid the calling of the 5' RACE reads with MiXCR, one entry per CDR3 protein. The sample shows some 1.1 million distinct CDR3 sequences, 35% to 40% of them seen only once. Sequenced: blood. Source of these receptors: a man aged 18 to 35 in good health. The CDR3 runs from the conserved cysteine through the conserved F or W. A D gene is named only where the DNA matches it firmly. Clone size is not always given. Where it is, it says once, few, many or a class for expanded clones.

16,few,TRBJ1-2,TRBV10-2,-,TGCGCCAGCAGTGAGAACCGACAGCTTCGGGAATATGGCTACACCTTC,CASSENRQLREYGYTF
14,few,TRBJ1-5,TRBV2,-,TGTGCCAGCAGTGAACAGGGGCCTTTTGGGCCCCAGCATTTT,CASSEQGPFGPQHF
16,few,TRBJ1-2,TRBV11-2,-,TGTGCCAGCAGCAGCCGGGGGGCCGCCCCCTTATATGGCTACACCTTC,CASSSRGAAPLYGYTF
15,-,TRBJ2-3,TRBV20-1,TRBD2,TGCAGTGCTAGTATGTCTAGCGGGGAGGCAGATACGCAGTATTTT,CSASMSSGEADTQYF
15,-,TRBJ2-3,TRBV12-3/TRBV12-4,-,TGTGCCAGCAGTTTAGATCCGGGTGGCACAGATACGCAGTATTTT,CASSLDPGGTDTQYF
15,many,TRBJ1-5,TRBV4-2,-,TGTGCCAGCAGCCAAGCCAGGGCCGTTCATCAGCCCCAGCATTTT,CASSQARAVHQPQHF
14,once,TRBJ1-1,TRBV7-2,-,TGTGCCAGCAGCTTAGCCATGGATACCTCGACAGCTTTCTTT,CASSLAMDTSTAFF
15,-,TRBJ2-1,TRBV5-1,-,TGCGCCAGCAGCTTGGACCCAAGCTCCCACAATGAGCAGTTCTTC,CASSLDPSSHNEQFF
18,few,TRBJ1-2,TRBV28,-,TGTGCCAGCAGTTTAGCCCCCTACCACCCTGACCTTAACTATGGCTACACCTTC,CASSLAPYHPDLNYGYTF
17,-,TRBJ2-1,TRBV27,-,TGTGCCAGCAGTCCACTGGACACAGATTTCTCCTACAATGAGCAGTTCTTC,CASSPLDTDFSYNEQFF
15,-,TRBJ2-5,TRBV20-1,-,TGCAGTGCTAGAGGGGGCAGGAGACATGAGGAGACCCAGTACTTC,CSARGGRRHEETQYF
15,-,TRBJ2-7,TRBV20-1,TRBD2,TGCAGTGCTAGAGATGGGGCTAGCGGCTCCTACGAGCAGTACTTC,CSARDGASGSYEQYF
14,few,TRBJ1-5,TRBV12-3/TRBV12-4,-,TGTGCCAGCAGTTCCTCGAATAGCAATCAGCCCCAGCATTTT,CASSSSNSNQPQHF
14,-,TRBJ1-4,TRBV29-1,-,TGCAGCGTTACGAACGCAAATGGCGGGGAAAAACTGTTTTTT,CSVTNANGGEKLFF
15,-,TRBJ2-5,TRBV7-2,-,TGTGCCAGCAGCTTGGGACAAGTGTACCAAGAGACCCAGTACTTC,CASSLGQVYQETQYF
12,few,TRBJ2-2,TRBV12-3/TRBV12-4,-,TGTGCCAGCAGTTATGAAGCCGGGGAGCTGTTTTTT,CASSYEAGELFF
14,few,TRBJ2-7,TRBV29-1,TRBD1,TGCAGCGTTCACCCGGGGACAGGGATCAACGAGCAGTACTTC,CSVHPGTGINEQYF